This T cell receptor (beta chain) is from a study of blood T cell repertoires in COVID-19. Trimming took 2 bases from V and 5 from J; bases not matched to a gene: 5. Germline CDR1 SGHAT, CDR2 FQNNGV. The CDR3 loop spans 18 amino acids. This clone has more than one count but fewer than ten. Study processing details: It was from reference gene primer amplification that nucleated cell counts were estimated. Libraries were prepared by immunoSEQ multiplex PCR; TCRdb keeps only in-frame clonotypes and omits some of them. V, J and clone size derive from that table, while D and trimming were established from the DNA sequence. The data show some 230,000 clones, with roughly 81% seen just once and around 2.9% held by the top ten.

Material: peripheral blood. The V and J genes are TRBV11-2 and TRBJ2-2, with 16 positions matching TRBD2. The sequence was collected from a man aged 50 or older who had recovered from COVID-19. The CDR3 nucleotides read TGTGCCAGCAGCTTACCGGGACTAGCGGGAGGGCCGACCGGGGAGCTGTTTTTT. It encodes CASSLPGLAGGPTGELFF.